This entry describes one TCR beta chain. This sample was included in a study of T cell repertoires in cytomegalovirus infection. Across the study: Public TCR beta signature analysis indicated the presence of both CMV infection and matching HLA type.

TCRdb analysed the reads with MiXCR anew, one entry per CDR3 protein. Among a few hundred thousand distinct CDR3 sequences listed, 17% were seen once. The ends were cut back, 5 bases at V and 3 bases at J, with 16 bases in the middle. The CDR3 covers 15 residues. Germline CDR1 SEHNR, CDR2 FQNEAQ (reference sequence). The sequenced sample consisted of PBMCs. The TCR originated in a human donor in good health (CMV status not recorded). Some clones in this sample may be carry-over from other donors' samples. The rearrangement links TRBV7-9 to TRBJ1-2, with D possibly being TRBD1 (5 bases). The chain's CDR3 is CASSPGAPGYYGYTF. In DNA, the CDR3 is TGTGCCAGCAGCCCGGGAGCCCCAGGGTACTATGGCTACACCTTC.